The 4 T cell receptor beta chains below come from one sample, sequenced in a study of post-analysis software for immune sequencing data. The antigens of these receptors remain unknown. Whole-study results and caveats: With TRBV5-6, TRBV5-1 and TRBV20-1 included, about five TRBV segments were more frequent in patients than in controls.

cDNA libraries for TCR beta contained unique molecular identifiers. TCRdb called the PCR reads again in MiXCR, with one record for every CDR3 protein. The sample has fewer than 850,000 distinct CDR3 sequences; 25% to 30% are singletons. The specimen was blood. These receptors were taken from a girl under 18 with multiple sclerosis.

There are a few counts of this clonotype. The chain couples TRBV6-1 to TRBJ1-5; 7 bases align to TRBD1. Germline loops: CDR1 MNHNS, CDR2 SASEGT. This CDR3 has 15 residues. V lost 7 bases and J lost 0; bases outside the gene matches: 6. The CDR3 is CASTPGQNSNQPQHF. DNA of the CDR3: TGTGCCAGCACTCCGGGACAGAATAGCAATCAGCCCCAGCATTTT.

This chain joins TRBV5-1 and TRBJ2-4; the match to TRBD2 covers 8 bases. V dropped 4 bases and J dropped 8; count of bases not matched to a gene: 14. The CDR3 consists of 16 residues. Per germline, CDR1 SGHRS and CDR2 YFSETQ. As DNA, the CDR3 is TGCGCCAGCAGCGACGACAGCGGGAGACTTGTAGACATTCAGTACTTC. This encodes CASSDDSGRLVDIQYF.

The V gene is TRBV12-3 or TRBV12-4, the J gene TRBJ1-5, with D uncertain. This CDR3 region has 13 residues. Deletions cut 4 bases from V and 7 bases from J, with 11 bases between. DNA of the CDR3: TGTGCCAGCAGTTGGGAGTTAGGACAGCCCCAGCATTTT. It codes for CASSWELGQPQHF.

This chain uses TRBV20-1 with TRBJ2-1; D gene unclear. The CDR3 is made up of 15 amino acids. The germline V gene has CDR1 DFQATT and CDR2 SNEGSKA (reference sequence). V lost 6 bases, J lost 4 bases, and 19 bases lay in between. The CDR3 DNA sequence: TGCAGTGCCCCGTTAGGGCCCGGCCAATACAATGAGCAGTTCTTC. Protein product: CSAPLGPGQYNEQFF.